The entry below describes one TCR beta chain. Its antigen is unidentified. The CDR3 covers 12 residues. The sample comes from a study of T cell responses to AZD1222 COVID-19 vaccine. Study at large: Some second doses came at about 4 weeks and others at about 12 weeks; these were pooled. Study conclusions and caveats: No day 14 peak samples; only post-peak repertoires were characterized. Spike-specific TCR repertoires showed rising breadth and depth after two AZD1222 doses. Per reports, nearly half of all spike-specific TCRs target regions that are unmutated in variants.

Clones were sequenced by immunoSEQ multiplex PCR, and TCRdb holds only the in-frame ones, with some missing. This sample yields 150,000 or so clones, of which around 94% are seen a single time; approximately 0.64% belongs to the top ten. V usage is TRBV12-2 and J usage is TRBJ1-6. TRBV12-2 corresponds to a pseudogene. The source material was peripheral blood, sampled on day 0 of AZD1222 vaccination. This sequence was found in an adult in good health. The CDR3 sequence is CATSSGNSPLHF. The CDR3, as DNA: TGTGCAACGAGCTCGGGGAATTCACCCCTCCACTTT.